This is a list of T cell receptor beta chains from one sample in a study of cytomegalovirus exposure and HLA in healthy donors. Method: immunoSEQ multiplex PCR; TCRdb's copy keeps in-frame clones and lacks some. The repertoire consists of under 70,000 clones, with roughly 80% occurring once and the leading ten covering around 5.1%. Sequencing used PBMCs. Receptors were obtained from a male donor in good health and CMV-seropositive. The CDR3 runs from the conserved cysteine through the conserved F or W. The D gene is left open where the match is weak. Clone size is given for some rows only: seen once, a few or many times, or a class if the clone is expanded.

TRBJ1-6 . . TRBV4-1 CASSQGEYNSPLHF TGCGCCAGCAGCCAAGGCGAGTATAATTCACCCCTCCACTTT
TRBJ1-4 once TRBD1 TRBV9 CASSPGQGSEKLFF TGTGCCAGCAGCCCAGGACAGGGCAGTGAAAAACTGTTTTTT
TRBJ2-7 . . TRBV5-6 CASSSARYEQYF TGTGCCAGCAGCTCCGCTAGATACGAGCAGTACTTC
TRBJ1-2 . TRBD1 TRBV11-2 CASSPDRGLGYTF TGTGCCAGCAGCCCGGACAGGGGGCTTGGCTACACCTTC
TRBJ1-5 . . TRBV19 CASSISQGQYSNQPQHF TGTGCCAGTAGTATTTCTCAAGGACAGTATAGCAATCAGCCCCAGCATTTT
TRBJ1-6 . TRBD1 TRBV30 CASPRDRGLYNSPLHF TGTGCCTCCCCCCGGGACAGGGGGCTATATAATTCACCCCTCCACTTT
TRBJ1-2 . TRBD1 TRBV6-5 CASSYSGTALYGYTF TGTGCCAGCAGTTACTCGGGGACAGCCCTCTATGGCTACACCTTC
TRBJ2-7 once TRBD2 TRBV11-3 CASSGAGEQYF TGTGCCAGCAGCGGAGCGGGGGAGCAGTACTTC
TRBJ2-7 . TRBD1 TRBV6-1 CASSAATGGYLGQYF TGTGCCAGCAGTGCTGCGACAGGGGGTTATCTCGGACAGTACTTC
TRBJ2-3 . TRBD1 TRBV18 CASSPLTGGRSTDTQYF TGTGCCAGCTCACCTCTTACAGGGGGCCGGAGCACAGATACGCAGTATTTT
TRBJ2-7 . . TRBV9 CASSVLQGGYEQYF TGTGCCAGCAGCGTACTCCAAGGGGGCTACGAGCAGTACTTC
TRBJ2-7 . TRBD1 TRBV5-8 CASSSSGQGDEQYF TGTGCCAGCAGCTCATCGGGACAGGGGGACGAGCAGTACTTC
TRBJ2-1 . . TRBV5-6 CASSFGLYNEQFF TGTGCCAGCAGCTTCGGACTTTACAATGAGCAGTTCTTC
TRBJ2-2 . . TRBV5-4 CASSLGETHATGELFF TGTGCCAGCAGCTTGGGGGAGACGCACGCCACCGGGGAGCTGTTTTTT
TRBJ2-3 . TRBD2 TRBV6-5 CASSYSWGGGLTF TGTGCCAGCAGTTACTCGTGGGGCGGGGGGCTCACCTTT
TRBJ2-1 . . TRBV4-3 CASSQEGSGNYNEQFF TGCGCCAGCAGCCAAGAAGGATCAGGAAACTACAATGAGCAGTTCTTC
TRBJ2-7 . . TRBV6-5 CASSYPGTYEQYF TGTGCCAGCAGTTACCCGGGAACCTACGAGCAGTACTTC
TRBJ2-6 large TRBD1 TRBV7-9 CASSPRRDRAISGANVLTF TGTGCCAGCAGCCCCCGACGGGACAGGGCAATCTCTGGGGCCAACGTCCTGACTTTC
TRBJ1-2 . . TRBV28 CASSLGGARYGYTF TGTGCCAGCAGTTTGGGTGGGGCTCGTTATGGCTACACCTTC
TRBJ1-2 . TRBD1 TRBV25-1 CASSRDRDVNGYTF TGTGCCAGCAGCCGGGACAGGGATGTCAATGGCTACACCTTC
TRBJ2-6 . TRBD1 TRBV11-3 CASSFGTGQSGANVLTF TGTGCCAGCAGCTTCGGGACAGGGCAGTCTGGGGCCAACGTCCTGACTTTC
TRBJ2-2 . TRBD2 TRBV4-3 CASSPRVAGGPGTGELFF TGCGCCAGCAGCCCCCGGGTAGCGGGGGGGCCGGGCACCGGGGAGCTGTTTTTT
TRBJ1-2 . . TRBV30 CAWNSRTAFYGYTF TGTGCCTGGAACTCCCGGACAGCTTTCTATGGCTACACCTTC
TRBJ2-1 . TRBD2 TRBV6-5 CASSYPHSGDPFF TGTGCCAGCAGTTACCCCCATAGCGGGGACCCGTTCTTC
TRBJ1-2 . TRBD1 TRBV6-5 CASSYHGTGKDSGYTF TGTGCCAGCAGTTACCACGGGACAGGGAAGGACTCTGGCTACACCTTC
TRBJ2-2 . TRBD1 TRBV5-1 CATEPGQGVTGELFF TGCGCCACCGAGCCGGGACAGGGGGTCACCGGGGAGCTGTTTTTT
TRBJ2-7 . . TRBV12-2 CASRLAEVAWTGGDNYEQYF TGTGCAAGTCGCTTAGCTGAAGTGGCTTGGACGGGGGGCGATAACTACGAGCAGTACTTC
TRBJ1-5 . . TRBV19 CASSRSGPQHF TGTGCCAGTAGCCGCTCGGGGCCCCAGCATTTT
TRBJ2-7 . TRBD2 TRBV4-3 CASSPREGLTYEQYF TGCGCCAGCAGCCCGCGGGAGGGGCTTACCTACGAGCAGTACTTC
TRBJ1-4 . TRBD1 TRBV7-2 CASSWGQGTNEKLFF TGTGCCAGCAGCTGGGGACAGGGGACTAATGAAAAACTGTTTTTT
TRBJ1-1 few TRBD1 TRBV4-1 CASSQDDGTGRNTEAFF TGCGCCAGCAGCCAAGATGACGGGACAGGGAGGAACACTGAAGCTTTCTTT
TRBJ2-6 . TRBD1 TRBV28 CASSPGTGSSGANVLTF TGTGCCAGCAGTCCCGGGACAGGAAGCTCTGGGGCCAACGTCCTGACTTTC
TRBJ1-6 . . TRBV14 CASSQVGGNSPLHF TGTGCCAGCAGCCAAGTGGGGGGTAATTCACCCCTCCACTTT
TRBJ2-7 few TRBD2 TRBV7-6 CASSQTSGGYEQYF TGTGCCAGCAGCCAGACTAGCGGGGGGTACGAGCAGTACTTC
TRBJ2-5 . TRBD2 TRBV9 CASSVTGTTQETQYF TGTGCCAGCAGCGTTACCGGGACTACTCAAGAGACCCAGTACTTC
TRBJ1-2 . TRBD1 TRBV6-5 CASRNDRGAYGYTF TGTGCCAGCAGGAATGACAGGGGTGCCTATGGCTACACCTTC
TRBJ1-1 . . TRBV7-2 CASSFTGRGTEAFF TGTGCCAGCAGCTTTACCGGACGGGGTACTGAAGCTTTCTTT
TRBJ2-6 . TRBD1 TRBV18 CASSPRTGLMSGANVLTF TGTGCCAGCTCACCACGGACAGGGTTAATGTCTGGGGCCAACGTCCTGACTTTC
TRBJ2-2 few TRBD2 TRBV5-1 CASSGQAGDYSGELFF TGCGCCAGCTCCGGCCAAGCGGGGGATTACTCCGGGGAGCTGTTTTTT
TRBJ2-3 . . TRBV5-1 CASSLGGLTDTQYF TGCGCCAGCAGCTTGGGAGGGCTCACAGATACGCAGTATTTT
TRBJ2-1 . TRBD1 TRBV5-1 CASSPDRAHAYNEQFF TGCGCCAGCAGCCCCGACAGGGCCCATGCCTACAATGAGCAGTTCTTC
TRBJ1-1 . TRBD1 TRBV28 CASSSAGGGITEAFF TGTGCCAGCAGTTCAGCAGGGGGCGGGATAACTGAAGCTTTCTTT
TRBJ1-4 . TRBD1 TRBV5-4 CASSLQGQGGNEKLFF TGTGCCAGCAGCTTGCAGGGACAGGGAGGTAATGAAAAACTGTTTTTT
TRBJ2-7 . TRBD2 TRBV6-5 CASRRGLAVEQYF TGTGCCAGCAGACGAGGACTAGCGGTCGAGCAGTACTTC
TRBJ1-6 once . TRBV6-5 CASSYMGLRNGSPLHF TGTGCCAGCAGTTACATGGGGCTCCGGAATGGTTCACCCCTCCACTTT
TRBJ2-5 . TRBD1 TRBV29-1 CSVTGTGAETQYF TGCAGCGTTACCGGGACAGGGGCAGAGACCCAGTACTTC